A single sample gave rise to the 6 T cell receptor beta chains below, sequenced in a study of T-cell memory formation after mild COVID-19. In TCRdb, the 5' RACE reads were re-called with MiXCR into one record per CDR3 protein. The profile shows 470,000 or so distinct CDR3 sequences, around 19% of them singletons. The sequencing sample was made of PBMCs or a T cell subset sorted from them (not recorded which). The receptors derive from an adult woman who had mild COVID-19 (a few samples of this study predate the infection). Cell type and time point are not known.

The sample holds a few counts of this clonotype. The chain joins TRBV24-1 to TRBJ1-1; D uncertain. CDR1 and CDR2 from the germline V gene are KGHDR and SFDVKD. The CDR3 contains 11 residues. The V and J ends lost 1 base and 4 bases respectively, with 0 bases between them. The CDR3 sequence: CATSDFTEAFF. The CDR3 DNA reads as TGTGCCACCAGTGATTTCACTGAAGCTTTCTTT.

V gene TRBV29-1 combines with J gene TRBJ2-7; maybe TRBD2 (6 bases). The CDR3 loop spans 14 amino acids. V lost 6 bases, J lost 1 base, and 16 bases lay in between. Germline CDR1 and CDR2: SQVTM and ANQGSEA. The CDR3 here is CSVQPGLHSYEQYF. The CDR3 region has the DNA TGCAGCGTCCAGCCGGGACTGCATTCCTACGAGCAGTACTTC.

The gene calls are TRBV5-1 and TRBJ1-2, with D tentatively TRBD1 (5 bases). The CDR3 has 15 amino acids. The ends were cut back, 4 bases at V and 7 bases at J, with 20 bases in the middle. Germline V CDR1 and CDR2: SGHRS, YFSETQ. This CDR3 reads CASSTIGTVDVGYTF. The CDR3 bases are TGCGCCAGCAGCACCATAGGGACGGTCGATGTTGGCTACACCTTC.

This chain joins TRBV29-1 and TRBJ1-1; TRBD1 might be the D (6 bases). The V end lost 4 bases, the J end lost 0 bases, and 9 bases lay between the germline ends. CDR1 SQVTM and CDR2 ANQGSEA come from the germline V gene. The CDR3 loop spans 13 amino acids. The CDR3 reads CSVGTGLNTEAFF. The CDR3 nucleotides are TGCAGCGTTGGCACAGGGCTGAACACTGAAGCTTTCTTT.

V usage is TRBV7-8 and J usage is TRBJ2-3; 9 bases fit TRBD1. CDR3 length: 18 amino acids. From germline, CDR1 is SGHVS and CDR2 FQNEAQ. Trimming took 5 bases from V and 2 from J; bases not matched to a gene: 14. DNA for the CDR3: TGTGCCAGCAGCCCACAGGGGGCCGAGAATACTCACACAGATACGCAGTATTTT. It yields the protein CASSPQGAENTHTDTQYF.

The chain employs TRBV5-1 and TRBJ2-7; no reliable D call. The CDR3 loop spans 14 amino acids. V was clipped by 3 bases and J by 2 bases, with 12 bases between them. CDR1 SGHRS and CDR2 YFSETQ come from the germline V gene. CDR3 coding DNA: TGCGCCAGCAGCTCCGGCAGGTTACCCTACGAGCAGTACTTC. Its protein product is CASSSGRLPYEQYF.